Each of the 9 T cell receptor beta chains below was sequenced from the same sample in a study of blood T cell repertoires in COVID-19. The table came from immunoSEQ multiplex PCR; TCRdb's copy has only in-frame clones and leaves some out. The sample includes 100,000 to 150,000 clones, around 74% seen only once; the top ten take more than 5.5%. The sample taken for sequencing was peripheral blood. The receptors shown here come from a man aged 60 to 69 with acute or convalescent COVID-19.

In this sample, this clone turned up a few times. CDR3 protein: CASSLQRGRSYNEQFF. As DNA, the CDR3 is TGTGCCAGCAGCTTGCAACGGGGTCGGTCCTACAATGAGCAGTTCTTC. The chain joins TRBV5-6 to TRBJ2-1; weak D call: TRBD2 (5 bases). The V end was cut by 1 base, the J end by 1 base, with 12 bases between. Per germline, CDR1 SGHDT and CDR2 YYEEEE. This CDR3 has 16 residues.

The gene calls are TRBV18 and TRBJ1-1; no definite D call. This CDR3 is 15 amino acids long. In germline, CDR1 is KGHSH, CDR2 LQKENI. V shed 2 bases and J shed 1 base, with 11 bases lying between them. CDR3 amino acids: CASSPTVNQNTEAFF. The CDR3 nucleotides read TGTGCCAGCTCACCAACGGTCAATCAGAACACTGAAGCTTTCTTT.

V and J are TRBV5-4 and TRBJ1-2, with unresolved D. The length of the CDR3 is 16 residues. Germline loops: CDR1 SGHNT, CDR2 YYREEE (reference sequence). Trimming pared 4 bases from V and 1 base from J, leaving 17 bases between. The CDR3 region is CASSKAGNRVNYGYTF. The CDR3 DNA follows: TGTGCCAGCAGCAAGGCGGGTAACAGAGTTAACTATGGCTACACCTTC.

The chain joins TRBV5-1 to TRBJ2-3; D might be TRBD2 (5 bases). The CDR3 has 14 residues. Looked up from germline, CDR1 is SGHRS and CDR2 is YFSETQ. The V end lost 5 bases, the J end lost 2 bases, and 12 bases lay between the germline ends. CDR3 amino acids: CASSPGDYTDTQYF. The CDR3 bases are TGCGCCAGCAGTCCCGGGGATTACACAGATACGCAGTATTTT.

The gene calls are TRBV9 and TRBJ2-2, with D possibly matching TRBD1 (6 bases). The CDR3 runs 15 residues. In germline, CDR1 is SGDLS, CDR2 YYNGEE. Trimming pared 4 bases from V and 1 base from J, leaving 11 bases between. The CDR3 DNA sequence: TGTGCCAGCAGCTCGAGAGGGGGGAACACCGGGGAGCTGTTTTTT. Its protein product is CASSSRGGNTGELFF.

This chain joins TRBV28 and TRBJ1-2; TRBD1 matches 8 bases. After removal of 6 bases from V and 7 bases from J, the junction contained 10 bases not matched to a gene. CDR1 is MDHEN and CDR2 is SYDVKM in the germline V gene. There are 14 residues in the CDR3. The CDR3 DNA reads as TGTGCCAGCAGAGGGACAGGAGGGTTGGGTGGCTACACCTTC. This encodes CASRGTGGLGGYTF.

The chain couples TRBV27 to TRBJ2-1, with 8 bases aligning to TRBD2. The germline gives CDR1 MNHEY, CDR2 SMNVEV (reference sequence). With 7 bases clipped from V and 3 bases from J, the junction kept 14 bases outside the gene matches. The CDR3 contains 17 residues. CDR3 sequence: CASIPSLLAVNYNEQFF. In DNA, the CDR3 is TGTGCCAGCATCCCATCCTTACTAGCGGTAAACTACAATGAGCAGTTCTTC.

The chain carries TRBV2 and TRBJ2-1, with a tentative D call TRBD2 (6 bases). V was shortened by 9 bases and J by 12 bases, with 21 bases between the two germline ends. The CDR3 contains 13 residues. Germline V gene lookup returns CDR1 SNHLY and CDR2 FYNNEI. The CDR3 is CASRGDSNSWQFF. The DNA of the CDR3 is TGTGCCAGTCGAGGGGACTCGAATTCGTGGCAGTTCTTC.

The V gene is TRBV7-3, the J gene TRBJ2-7, with 11 bases that match TRBD1. The CDR3 is made up of 14 amino acids. Germline CDR1 is SGHTA and CDR2 is FQGTGA. The V gene end was trimmed by 4 bases and the J gene end by 6 bases; junction bases not matched to a gene: 5. CDR3 residues: CASSSRTGGTEQYF. Here the CDR3 DNA reads TGTGCCAGCAGCTCTCGGACAGGGGGCACCGAGCAGTACTTC. The complete variable domain, with remaining parts taken from reference TRBV7-3 and TRBJ2-7, reads GAGVSQTPSNKVTEKGKYVELRCDPISGHTALYWYRQSLGQGPEFLIYFQGTGAADDSGLPNDRFFAVRPEGSVSTLKIQRTERGDSAVYLCASSSRTGGTEQYFGPGTRLTVT.